What follows are 14 T cell receptor beta chains derived from one specimen sequenced in a study of shared clonotypes between healthy human individuals. It was CD45RO-negative cells, positively selected for CCR7, that made up naive CD8 cells, with terminally differentiated effector memory CD45RA+ cells excluded. Data came from immunoSEQ multiplex PCR; TCRdb stores just in-frame clones and leaves some out. Among about 820,000 clones listed, more than 85% were seen once. Sequencing used naive CD8+ T cells sorted from blood. Source of these receptors: a man between 25 and 39 years old in good health.

V is TRBV27 and J is TRBJ2-7; D is unresolved. Germline loops: CDR1 MNHEY, CDR2 SMNVEV (reference sequence). This CDR3 contains 11 residues. V shed 5 bases and J shed 5 bases, with 7 bases lying between them. CDR3 loop: CASSRLHEQYF. CDR3 sequence (DNA): TGTGCCAGCAGTAGATTGCACGAGCAGTACTTC.

This rearrangement joins TRBV29-1 to TRBJ2-1, with D unresolved. The CDR3 spans 13 residues. V shed 3 bases and J shed 5 bases, with 11 bases lying between them. CDR1 and CDR2 from the germline V gene are SQVTM and ANQGSEA. The CDR3 nucleotides are TGCAGCGTTGAGCCTATTGCGGACAATGAGCAGTTCTTC. Amino acid sequence: CSVEPIADNEQFF.

On this clone: Other DNA sequences in the sample encode the same CDR3. This sequence joins TRBV9 and TRBJ2-7; maybe TRBD2 (5 bases). The CDR3 is made up of 13 amino acids. Germline V lookup: CDR1 SGDLS, CDR2 YYNGEE. V lost 0 bases and J lost 3, with 7 bases in between. CDR3 in amino acids: CASSVGRDYEQYF. CDR3 bases: TGTGCCAGCAGCGTAGGACGGGACTACGAGCAGTACTTC.

The chain carries TRBV6-1 and TRBJ2-7, with TRBD1 matching 7 bases. The V segment lost 0 bases and the J segment 3 bases; nucleotides outside the gene matches: 8. Looked up from germline, CDR1 is MNHNS and CDR2 is SASEGT. The CDR3 extends over 16 amino acids. The CDR3 loop reads CASSEAPDRVIYEQYF. The CDR3 DNA follows: TGTGCCAGCAGTGAAGCTCCCGACAGGGTAATCTACGAGCAGTACTTC.

This sequence joins TRBV6-5 and TRBJ2-7; 10 positions agree with TRBD1. J gave up 7 bases and V 5 bases, and 11 bases lay outside the gene matches. This CDR3 has 15 residues. Germline V gene sequence: CDR1 MNHEY, CDR2 SVGAGI. The CDR3, as DNA: TGTGCCAGCAGTACCTATAGACAGGGGGCGCAGGAGCAGTACTTC. Amino acids: CASSTYRQGAQEQYF.

This chain links TRBV9 with TRBJ2-7, with D possibly matching TRBD1 (5 bases). The CDR3 is 15 residues long. CDR1 and CDR2 from the germline V gene are SGDLS and YYNGEE. Trimming took off 0 bases at V and 0 bases at J, with 10 bases between the two ends. CDR3 coding DNA: TGTGCCAGCAGCGTAGCCCCAGGGATCTCCTACGAGCAGTACTTC. Residues: CASSVAPGISYEQYF.

This clone is a singleton in its sample. The V and J genes are TRBV27 and TRBJ2-5; 9 nucleotides agree with TRBD1. The CDR3 runs 13 residues. The V gene end was trimmed by 5 bases and the J gene end by 4 bases; junction bases not matched to a gene: 2. Germline lookup yields CDR1 MNHEY and CDR2 SMNVEV (reference sequence). The CDR3 spells CASSPDRGETQYF. CDR3 coding DNA: TGTGCCAGCAGTCCGGACAGGGGAGAGACCCAGTACTTC.

This chain connects TRBV27 to TRBJ2-1; the match to TRBD2 covers 8 bases. Losses at the gene ends were 5 bases for V and 10 bases for J; bases not matched to a gene: 19. This CDR3 spans 17 amino acids. Germline V gives CDR1 MNHEY, CDR2 SMNVEV (reference sequence). The CDR3 spells CASSQMAGGPLGWEQFF. Written as DNA, the CDR3 is TGTGCCAGCAGTCAGATGGCGGGAGGCCCCCTCGGGTGGGAGCAGTTCTTC.

This chain links TRBV27 with TRBJ2-1; D assignment may be TRBD1 or TRBD2 (5 bases each). The CDR3 covers 18 residues. CDR1 MNHEY and CDR2 SMNVEV come from the germline V gene (reference sequence). The germline V and J ends were trimmed by 6 bases and 0 bases, with 21 bases remaining between them. CDR3 sequence: CASRTIGGRYDSYNEQFF. DNA for the CDR3: TGTGCCAGCAGAACCATTGGGGGACGATATGACTCCTACAATGAGCAGTTCTTC.

This chain joins TRBV4-2 and TRBJ1-2; 9 nucleotides agree with TRBD1. Germline V gives CDR1 LGHNA, CDR2 YNFKEQ. The length of the CDR3 is 15 residues. The junction had 7 bases not matched to a gene; V was cut back by 0 bases and J by 8 bases. The CDR3 bases are TGTGCCAGCAGCCAAGATTCCGACAGGGGGAAGGGCTACACCTTC. This gives the protein CASSQDSDRGKGYTF.

In DNA, the CDR3 is TGTGCCAGCAGCTTAGGCCGACAGCGTAATCAGCCCCAGCATTTT. It specifies CASSLGRQRNQPQHF. The chain uses TRBV7-9 and TRBJ1-5; D perhaps matches TRBD1 (5 bases). In germline, CDR1 is SEHNR, CDR2 FQNEAQ (reference sequence). This CDR3 is 15 amino acids long. V lost 1 base and J lost 4, with 11 bases in between.

Details on this clone: Other DNA sequences in this sample translate to the same CDR3. This chain joins TRBV27 and TRBJ2-7; 7 bases align to TRBD2. After removal of 3 bases from V and 2 bases from J, the junction contained 1 base not matched to a gene. There are 13 residues in the CDR3. The germline CDR1 and CDR2 sequences are MNHEY and SMNVEV (reference sequence). For the CDR3, the DNA is TGTGCCAGCAGTTTCGGGAGGACCTACGAGCAGTACTTC. This encodes CASSFGRTYEQYF.

This chain links TRBV28 with TRBJ2-5; 7 nucleotides align to TRBD2. Germline V gene lookup returns CDR1 MDHEN and CDR2 SYDVKM. This CDR3 is 16 amino acids long. Losses at the gene ends were 2 bases for V and 2 bases for J; bases not matched to a gene: 8. The CDR3 bases are TGTGCCAGCAGTTTAAGGCGGGAGCCCCATCAAGAGACCCAGTACTTC. It translates to CASSLRREPHQETQYF.

The chain joins TRBV28 to TRBJ2-4, with 11 bases matching TRBD1. Germline values: CDR1 MDHEN, CDR2 SYDVKM. V lost 6 bases and J lost 8; bases outside the gene matches: 15. This CDR3 region has 17 residues. The CDR3 DNA follows: TGTGCCAGCAGCCTTATATACCGGGACAGGGGGGGAGACATTCAGTACTTC. Translation: CASSLIYRDRGGDIQYF.